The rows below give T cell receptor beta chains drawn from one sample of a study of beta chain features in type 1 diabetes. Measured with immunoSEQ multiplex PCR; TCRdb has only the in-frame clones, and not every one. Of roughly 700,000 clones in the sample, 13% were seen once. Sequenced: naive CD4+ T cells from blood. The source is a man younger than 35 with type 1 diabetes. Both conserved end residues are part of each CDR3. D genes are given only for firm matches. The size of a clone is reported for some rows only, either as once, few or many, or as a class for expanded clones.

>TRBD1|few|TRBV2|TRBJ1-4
CASVANRGSGEKLFF
TGTGCCAGCGTCGCAAACAGGGGGTCTGGCGAAAAACTGTTTTTT
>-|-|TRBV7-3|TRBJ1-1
CASSSGMLTEAFF
TGTGCCAGCAGCTCGGGAATGCTCACTGAAGCTTTCTTT
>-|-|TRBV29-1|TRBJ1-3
CSVEEGGNTIYF
TGCAGCGTTGAAGAGGGCGGAAACACCATATATTTT
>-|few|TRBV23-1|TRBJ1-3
CASSQSTGPGNTIYF
TGCGCCAGCAGTCAATCCACAGGACCTGGAAACACCATATATTTT
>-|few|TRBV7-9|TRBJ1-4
CASSLQSQLFF
TGTGCCAGCAGCTTACAGAGCCAACTGTTTTTT
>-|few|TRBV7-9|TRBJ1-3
CASSSAGAGTGNTIYF
TGTGCCAGCAGCTCCGCTGGGGCGGGGACTGGAAACACCATATATTTT
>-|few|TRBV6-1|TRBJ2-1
CASSEEPPGHSYNEQFF
TGTGCCAGCAGTGAAGAGCCTCCAGGCCATTCCTACAATGAGCAGTTCTTC
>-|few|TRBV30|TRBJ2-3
CAWSWTVGTPTDTQYF
TGTGCCTGGAGTTGGACGGTGGGAACTCCCACAGATACGCAGTATTTT
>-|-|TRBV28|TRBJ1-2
CASSSGQIEYGYTF
TGTGCCAGCAGTTCTGGACAGATAGAATATGGCTACACCTTC
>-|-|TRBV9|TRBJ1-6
CASSEQGTYNSPLHF
TGTGCCAGCAGCGAACAGGGAACCTATAATTCACCCCTCCACTTT
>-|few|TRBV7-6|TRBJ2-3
CASSYTTDTQYF
TGTGCCAGCAGCTACACCACAGATACGCAGTATTTT
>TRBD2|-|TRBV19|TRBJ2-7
CASSKGTSGYEQYF
TGTGCCAGTAGTAAGGGGACTAGCGGCTACGAGCAGTACTTC
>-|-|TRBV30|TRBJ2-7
CAWSVQPGSVQYF
TGTGCCTGGAGTGTACAGCCGGGATCAGTGCAGTACTTC
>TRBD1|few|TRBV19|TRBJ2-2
CASSLGQGIGGELFF
TGTGCCAGTAGTCTGGGACAGGGAATCGGCGGGGAGCTGTTTTTT
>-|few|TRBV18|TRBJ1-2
CASSPGREGGYTF
TGTGCCAGCTCACCCGGTCGGGAGGGTGGCTACACCTTC
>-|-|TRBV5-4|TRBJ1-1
CASSLIQGTEAFF
TGTGCCAGCAGCTTAATACAGGGCACTGAAGCTTTCTTT
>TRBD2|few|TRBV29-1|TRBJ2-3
CSVLGLAGGRQDTQYF
TGCAGCGTTTTGGGACTAGCGGGGGGCCGTCAAGATACGCAGTATTTT
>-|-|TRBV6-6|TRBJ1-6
CASSYEGPLHF
TGTGCCAGCAGTTACGAGGGGCCCCTCCACTTT